This T cell receptor (beta chain) was profiled in a study of control samples from healthy donors and cancer patients. Clones were sequenced by immunoSEQ multiplex PCR, and TCRdb holds only the in-frame ones, with some missing. The table has around 49,000 clones, around nine tenths seen once; the top ten hold roughly 1.6%. This CDR3 has 14 amino acids. Material: PBMCs. This receptor was identified in a man aged 40-49 years with colorectal cancer. The chain employs TRBV21-1 and TRBJ1-5; TRBD1 is the table's D call and was not checked against the DNA. TRBV21-1 is deemed a pseudogene. For the CDR3, the DNA is TGTGCCAGCAGCATAGGGGGCTGGGGTCAGCCCCAGCATTTT. Translating it yields CASSIGGWGQPQHF.